Shown below are 32 T cell receptor beta chains from a single sample sequenced in a study of tumor-infiltrating lymphocytes in primary liver carcinoma. The investigators made TCR beta cDNA from around 530 ng total RNA, using a constant-region primer. A slightly modified ARM-PCR protocol with three nested multiplex PCR rounds produced these TCR beta libraries. The study ran its first two PCR rounds for roughly 11 cycles each, using TRBV1-TRBV30 forward primers and a C-beta reverse primer. Each CDR3 protein is one row after TCRdb ran MiXCR on the multiplex PCR reads. The sample consists of tens of thousands of distinct CDR3 sequences, 70% to 85% of them appearing once. Joint extraction of RNA and DNA used 20-30 mg of bulk tissue that was unsorted. Sequencing was carried out using liver tumor tissue from sampling region 3. As to subset: tumor region T3, left-lateral pole. Source of these receptors: a middle-aged man with primary liver carcinoma and hepatitis B virus infection.

In regard to this clonotype: The junction shows a germline mismatch at one end, possibly a read error. This chain links TRBV11-1 with TRBJ2-3; D may be TRBD1 (6 bases). The CDR3 sequence is 16 residues long. From germline, CDR1 is SGHAT and CDR2 FQDESV (reference sequence). CDR3 nucleotide sequence: TGTGCTAGCAGCCGCAGGGGTCGCTACCCCACAGACAGGCAGTATTTT. Protein product: CASSRRGRYPTDRQYF. The complete variable domain, with remaining parts taken from reference TRBV11-1 and TRBJ2-3, reads EAEVAQSPRYKITEKSQAVAFWCDPISGHATLYWYRQILGQGPELLVQFQDESVVDDSQLPKDRFSAERLKGVDSTLKIQPAELGDSAMYLCASSRRGRYPTDRQYFGPGTRLTVL.

The chain is built from TRBV7-8 and TRBJ1-5; possibly TRBD1 for D (6 bases). This CDR3 is built from 16 residues. Germline lookup yields CDR1 SGHVS and CDR2 FQNEAQ. Trimming removed 6 bases at V and 0 bases at J, with 15 bases between. For the CDR3, the DNA is TGTGCCAGCAGTCCCGGGGGAGGGGGTAGCAATCAGCCCCAGCATTTT. Its translation is CASSPGGGGSNQPQHF.

A word on this clonotype: At one of its ends the junction is not consistent with the germline gene, which may arise from a read error. The chain's CDR3 is CAWSVMGRFNQPQHF. Written as DNA, the CDR3 is TGTGCCTGGAGTGTAATGGGACGGTTCAATCAACCCCAGCATTTT. J is TRBJ1-5 and V is TRBV30, with a possible D match to TRBD1 (5 bases). Germline assignment: CDR1 GTSNPN and CDR2 SVGIG (reference sequence). CDR3 length: 15 residues. Full variable domain (missing parts from reference TRBV30 and TRBJ1-5): SQTIHQWPATLVQPVGSPLSLECTVEGTSNPNLYWYRQAAGRGLQLLFYSVGIGQISSEVPQNLSASRPQDRQFILSSKKLLLSDSGFYLCAWSVMGRFNQPQHFGDGTRLSIL.

This clonotype occurred many times. V is TRBV5-1 and J is TRBJ2-5; 8 bases are a match to TRBD2. This CDR3 region has 14 residues. The trim removed 2 bases at V and 5 bases at J, leaving 5 bases unmatched. Germline V lookup: CDR1 SGHRS, CDR2 YFSETQ. Written as DNA, the CDR3 is TGCGCCAGCAGCTTTTCCAGCGGGAGCGAGACCCAGTACTTC. It translates to CASSFSSGSETQYF.

In DNA form, the CDR3 reads TGTGCCAGCAGTCTCTCGGGAGGTCTCCACAATGAGCAGTTCTTC. Protein product: CASSLSGGLHNEQFF. The chain recombines TRBV5-4 with TRBJ2-1; TRBD2 aligns across 7 bases. J was trimmed by 5 bases and V by 5 bases; bases with no gene match: 10. Germline loops: CDR1 SGHNT, CDR2 YYREEE (reference sequence). The CDR3 has 15 residues. Based on the CDR3 plus reference TRBV5-4 and TRBJ2-1, the full variable domain is ETGVTQSPTHLIKTRGQQVTLRCSSQSGHNTVSWYQQALGQGPQFIFQYYREEENGRGNFPPRFSGLQFPNYSSELNVNALELDDSALYLCASSLSGGLHNEQFFGPGTRLTVL.

This clonotype was seen at least ten times. This rearrangement joins TRBV5-1 to TRBJ2-1; the match to TRBD2 covers 7 bases. The CDR3 runs to 14 residues. Per germline, CDR1 SGHRS and CDR2 YFSETQ. J gave up 8 bases and V 3 bases, and 8 bases lay outside the gene matches. The CDR3 loop reads CASSSGLPMDEQFF. As DNA, the CDR3 is TGCGCCAGCAGCTCGGGACTACCCATGGATGAGCAGTTCTTC.

This clonotype occurred once. A much larger clone lies a single base off, so this may be a read error. The chain links TRBV28 to TRBJ2-1; D is ambiguous. This CDR3 region has 14 residues. V was clipped by 5 bases and J by 4 bases, with 12 bases between them. Germline assignment: CDR1 MDHEN and CDR2 SYDVKM. The CDR3 nucleotides are TGTGCCAGCAGTGCCCCGGTACTTTACAATGAGCAGTTCTTC. This sequence encodes CASSAPVLYNEQFF.

This clonotype showed up many times. The chain carries TRBV10-2 and TRBJ2-5; TRBD2 agrees at 11 bases. Germline CDR1 reads WSHSY; CDR2 reads SAAADI. The junction had 7 bases not matched to a gene; V was cut back by 6 bases and J by 7 bases. This CDR3 spans 14 amino acids. The CDR3 DNA follows: TGCGCCAGCAGAGAGACTAGCGGGGCGGGGACCCAGTACTTC. This codes for CASRETSGAGTQYF.

Comment on this clonotype: The junction differs from germline at one of its ends, possibly a read error. V gene TRBV11-2 combines with J gene TRBJ2-7; 9 bases align to TRBD1. There are 17 residues in the CDR3. The germline gives CDR1 SGHAT, CDR2 FQNNGV. CDR3 region: CTSSIDPPGQGNYEQHF. The CDR3 DNA reads as TGTACCAGCAGCATCGACCCGCCGGGACAGGGAAACTACGAGCAGCACTTC.

Regarding this clonotype: One end of the junction does not line up with germline, which may come from a read error. This chain uses TRBV5-5 with TRBJ2-4, with a weak D call TRBD1 (5 bases). CDR3 length: 14 amino acids. The germline V gene has CDR1 SGHKS and CDR2 YYEKEE (reference sequence). The CDR3 region is CDSSLEARANIQYF. In nucleotides, the CDR3 is TGTGACAGCAGCCTAGAGGCCAGGGCGAACATTCAGTACTTC.

On this clonotype: The CDR3 carries no conserved terminal phenylalanine or tryptophan, so it likely arises from a read error. The CDR3 nucleotides read TGCAGCGCTGTTAGGTTGGGGTCTGAGCAGTTCCTC. Amino acid sequence: CSAVRLGSEQFL. V is TRBV29-1 and J is TRBJ2-1; D is unclear. V was clipped by 7 bases and J by 9 bases, with 16 bases between them. Germline CDR1 reads SQVTM; CDR2 reads ANQGSEA. This CDR3 has 12 amino acids.

This clonotype was seen repeatedly, ten times or more. This may come from a read error, since a much larger clone is one base off. The rearrangement links TRBV12-3 or TRBV12-4 to TRBJ1-2; TRBD1 might be the D (6 bases). Trimming removed 3 bases at V and 7 bases at J, with 9 bases between. This CDR3 region has 12 residues. The CDR3 nucleotides are TGTGCCAGCAGTTTGGGCAGGGGTGGCTACACCTTC. Protein sequence: CASSLGRGGYTF.

The CDR3 DNA follows: TGCAGCGTCCGACCTCAGAATGCTTCCTACGAGCAGTACTTC. The encoded protein is CSVRPQNASYEQYF. V gene TRBV29-1 combines with J gene TRBJ2-7; D uncertain. There are 14 residues in the CDR3. In germline, CDR1 is SQVTM, CDR2 ANQGSEA. The V end lost 6 bases, the J end lost 1 base, and 16 bases lay between the germline ends.

In the case of this clonotype: The junction departs from germline at one end; a sequencing error may be responsible. The chain carries TRBV28 and TRBJ1-1; D might be TRBD1 (6 bases). This CDR3 contains 16 residues. Germline CDR1 is MDHEN and CDR2 is SYDVKM. CDR3 in amino acids: CASTLAFMGAGTEAFF. For the CDR3, the DNA is TGTGCCAGCACCCTTGCCTTTATGGGGGCAGGGACTGAAGCTTTCTTC.

This clonotype occurred once. A read error may account for a junction end that differs from germline. The chain recombines TRBV6-6 with TRBJ2-7; 7 bases align to TRBD1. CDR1 and CDR2 from the germline V gene are MNHNY and SVGAGI (reference sequence). The CDR3 totals 15 residues. As DNA, the CDR3 is TGCGCCAGCAGTTATCACCGGGACAGCTTCTACGAGCAGTACTTC. Its translation is CASSYHRDSFYEQYF.

V is TRBV2 and J is TRBJ2-4, with D unresolved. The CDR3 is 14 amino acids. V was trimmed by 2 bases and J by 9 bases, leaving 14 bases between them. Germline V gene data show CDR1 as SNHLY and CDR2 as FYNNEI. The CDR3 DNA is TGTGCCAGCAGTGAACCCCTTAGTCTAGGCATTCAGTACTTC. This sequence encodes CASSEPLSLGIQYF.

This clonotype was seen repeatedly, ten times or more. The rearrangement links TRBV14 to TRBJ2-3; D is unclear. Germline CDR1 and CDR2: SGHDN and FVKESK. V lost 4 bases to trimming and J lost 1 base, with 9 bases between them. This CDR3 is 14 amino acids long. The CDR3 protein is CASSLLAGTDTQYF. For the CDR3, the DNA is TGTGCCAGCAGCCTCTTGGCTGGCACAGATACGCAGTATTTT. The variable domain in full, completed from reference TRBV14 and TRBJ2-3, reads EAGVTQFPSHSVIEKGQTVTLRCDPISGHDNLYWYRRVMGKEIKFLLHFVKESKQDESGMPNNRFLAERTGGTYSTLKVQPAELEDSGVYFCASSLLAGTDTQYFGPGTRLTVL.

The J gene is TRBJ2-3, the V gene TRBV29-1; 10 nucleotides line up with TRBD2. Looked up from germline, CDR1 is SQVTM and CDR2 is ANQGSEA. CDR3 size: 17 residues. The CDR3 coding sequence is TGCTGGGTTTTCGGACTAGCGGACAGATCTAGCACAGATACGCAGTATTTT. This sequence encodes CWVFGLADRSSTDTQYF.

This clonotype came up many times. The chain couples TRBV7-9 to TRBJ2-1; 8 bases are shared with TRBD2. Germline CDR1 is SEHNR and CDR2 is FQNEAQ (reference sequence). Germline trimming cut 5 bases from V and 3 bases from J; bases unmatched to any gene: 6. CDR3 length equals 15 residues. The CDR3 region is CASSPGGGDYNEQFF. For the CDR3, the DNA is TGTGCCAGCAGCCCCGGGGGGGGAGACTACAATGAGCAGTTCTTC. Full variable domain (remainder filled in from reference TRBV7-9 and TRBJ2-1): DTGVSQNPRHKITKRGQNVTFRCDPISEHNRLYWYRQTLGQGPEFLTYFQNEAQLEKSRLLSDRFSAERPKGSFSTLEIQRTEQGDSAMYLCASSPGGGDYNEQFFGPGTRLTVL.

The genes are TRBV6-2 or TRBV6-3 and TRBJ2-1; TRBD1 matches at 7 bases. With V trimmed by 4 bases and J by 8 bases, 14 bases remained unmatched. This CDR3 comprises 16 residues. The germline V gene encodes CDR1 MNHEY and CDR2 SVGEGT. The DNA for the CDR3 is TGTGCCAGCAGTTCGACCACGGGACAGAGATACTATGAGCAGTTCTTC. Protein product: CASSSTTGQRYYEQFF.

This clonotype came up once. This chain uses TRBV4-1 with TRBJ2-1, with 9 nucleotides matching TRBD2. This CDR3 has 14 amino acids. The V segment lost 11 bases and the J segment 4 bases; nucleotides outside the gene matches: 9. CDR1 MGHRA and CDR2 YSYEKL come from the germline V gene. The CDR3 is CAGSHAGGYNEQFF. The CDR3 DNA reads as TGCGCCGGGAGCCATGCGGGAGGGTACAATGAGCAGTTCTTC.

Comments on this clonotype: At one end the junction does not follow the germline gene, possibly because of a read error. This chain joins TRBV7-8 and TRBJ2-7; D could derive from TRBD1 or TRBD2 (5 bases each). Germline values: CDR1 SGHVS, CDR2 FQNEAQ. The length of the CDR3 is 15 residues. The CDR3 is CASNLGASGSYEQYF. CDR3 sequence (DNA): TGTGCCAGCAACTTAGGGGCCAGCGGCTCCTACGAGCAGTACTTC.

This clonotype was observed once. One end of the junction is discordant with germline, which a read error may explain. The chain couples TRBV28 to TRBJ2-5; 7 bases align to TRBD1. Germline CDR1 is MDHEN and CDR2 is SYDVKM. This CDR3 comprises 13 residues. For the CDR3, the DNA is TGTGCCAGCTCCGGGACAGAGGAAAAGACCCAGCACTTC. It encodes CASSGTEEKTQHF.

Points on this clonotype: Given the absence of the conserved phenylalanine or tryptophan at the CDR3 end, a read error is likely. The chain employs TRBV11-2 and TRBJ2-7; a possible D gene is TRBD2 (5 bases). Trimming stripped 5 bases from V and 4 bases from J, with 18 bases between. This CDR3 contains 15 residues. Germline V gives CDR1 SGHAT, CDR2 FQNNGV. CDR3 in amino acids: CASSRGSSMAYEQYL. CDR3 DNA: TGTGCCAGCAGCCGAGGTTCTAGCATGGCTTACGAGCAGTACCTC.

Ten or more counts support this clonotype. The chain recombines TRBV30 with TRBJ1-2; D is perhaps TRBD1 (6 bases). CDR3 size: 15 residues. V shed 5 bases and J shed 2 bases, with 18 bases lying between them. The germline V gene has CDR1 GTSNPN and CDR2 SVGIG (reference sequence). The CDR3 region has the DNA TGTGCCTGGGGGGTACAGGGAGGTAGGAACTATGGCTACACCTTC. This codes for CAWGVQGGRNYGYTF.

With regard to this clonotype: This CDR3 fails to terminate in the conserved phenylalanine or tryptophan, so it likely reflects a read error. The V gene is TRBV11-2, the J gene TRBJ2-1; unclear D gene. CDR3 length: 12 residues. Germline assignment: CDR1 SGHAT and CDR2 FQNNGV. V lost 8 bases, J lost 4 bases, and 9 bases lay in between. CDR3 nucleotide sequence: TGTGCCAGCGGCCCTGAGTACAATGAGCAGTTCCTC. Protein: CASGPEYNEQFL.

This clonotype occurred a few times. V gene TRBV2 combines with J gene TRBJ2-7; the D is unclear. The germline V and J ends were trimmed by 2 bases and 4 bases, with 15 bases remaining between them. The CDR3 contains 15 residues. Germline V gene lookup returns CDR1 SNHLY and CDR2 FYNNEI. CDR3 residues: CASSERLLGSYEQYF. The DNA of the CDR3 is TGTGCCAGCAGTGAAAGGCTTCTGGGATCTTACGAGCAGTACTTC.

Regarding this clonotype: The CDR3 carries no conserved terminal phenylalanine or tryptophan, so it likely arises from a read error. The limits of the CDR3 on the DNA are not certain, so only TCRdb's listed CDR3 is given. This rearrangement joins TRBV5-6 to TRBJ2-2. Germline CDR1 SGHDT, CDR2 YYEEEE. The CDR3 length equals 16 residues, ends included. The CDR3 loop is CASSLDRVLFTGEPFL.

This clonotype occurred a few times. The chain is built from TRBV28 and TRBJ1-5; D ambiguous. The germline V and J ends were trimmed by 2 bases and 1 base, with 18 bases remaining between them. Germline V gene sequence: CDR1 MDHEN, CDR2 SYDVKM. The CDR3 is 18 amino acids. This chain's CDR3 is CASSLSTRSYPSNQPQHF. CDR3 nucleotides: TGTGCCAGCAGTTTAAGTACCCGCTCCTACCCGAGCAATCAGCCCCAGCATTTT.

Points on this clonotype: One end of the junction varies from germline; a read error may be responsible. The J gene is TRBJ2-7, the V gene TRBV11-2; D is uncertain. This CDR3 contains 15 residues. Germline V CDR1 and CDR2: SGHAT, FQNNGV. The DNA of the CDR3 is TGTGCCAACGGCCTATCTGTGGGAATATCCTACGTGCAGTACTTC. This encodes CANGLSVGISYVQYF.

Remarks on this clonotype: At one end the junction does not follow the germline gene, possibly because of a read error. The CDR3 DNA reads as TGTGCCAGTAGTTTTTCAGGGAAGGAGCAGTCCCAGCATTTT. Protein product: CASSFSGKEQSQHF. The chain carries TRBV6-5 and TRBJ1-5; the D gene is possibly TRBD1 (5 bases). This CDR3 region has 14 residues. Germline CDR1 is MNHEY and CDR2 is SVGAGI.

Note on this clonotype: An end of the junction does not agree with germline; a read error may underlie this. CDR3 protein: CTSSTGTGGYEQYF. Written as DNA, the CDR3 is TGTACCAGTAGTACCGGGACAGGGGGCTACGAGCAGTACTTC. The chain employs TRBV19 and TRBJ2-7; 11 positions agree with TRBD1. Looked up from germline, CDR1 is LNHDA and CDR2 is SQIVND (reference sequence). This CDR3 has 14 amino acids. Using reference TRBV19 and TRBJ2-7 for the parts outside the CDR3, the full variable domain is DGGITQSPKYLFRKEGQNVTLSCEQNLNHDAMYWYRQDPGQGLRLIYYSQIVNDFQKGDIAEGYSVSREKKESFPLTVTSAQKNPTAFYLCTSSTGTGGYEQYFGPGTRLTVT.